Below are 20 T cell receptor beta chains sequenced from a single sample in a study of cytomegalovirus exposure and HLA in healthy donors. The PCR used 60 Vbeta and 13 Jbeta primers. Only in-frame clones appear in the TCRdb table, and some are missing; sequencing was by immunoSEQ multiplex PCR. The table includes 180,000 or so clones, roughly 9.4% detected once. Material: PBMCs. The source of these receptors is a woman in her twenties or thirties in good health and CMV-seropositive.

This clone was seen only a few times. This chain connects TRBV4-1 to TRBJ2-3; 11 nucleotides agree with TRBD2. Germline V lookup: CDR1 MGHRA, CDR2 YSYEKL. CDR3 length: 14 residues. V shed 6 bases and J 4 bases; nucleotides not matched to a gene: 3. In DNA form, the CDR3 reads TGCGCCAGCAGTCCGGGACTAGCGGCAGATACGCAGTATTTT. Translated, it gives CASSPGLAADTQYF.

This clone was seen only a few times. V gene TRBV2 combines with J gene TRBJ1-2; D remains ambiguous. The CDR3 length is 11 residues. Germline-derived CDR1 and CDR2 are SNHLY and FYNNEI. The V end lost 4 bases, the J end lost 4 bases, and 4 bases lay between the germline ends. The CDR3 DNA sequence: TGTGCCAGCAGTGTAGTCTATGGCTACACCTTC. It specifies CASSVVYGYTF.

This clone was picked up a small number of times. V usage is TRBV19 and J usage is TRBJ1-5; 7 bases agree with TRBD1. Trimming cost V 3 bases and J 3 bases; bases outside gene matches: 8. CDR1 and CDR2 (germline): LNHDA, SQIVND (reference sequence). CDR3 length: 16 amino acids. The CDR3 DNA reads as TGTGCCAGTAGTATCCACGTCAGGGGGGTCAATCAGCCCCAGCATTTT. This gives the protein CASSIHVRGVNQPQHF. The full variable domain, its missing parts supplied by reference TRBV19 and TRBJ1-5, is DGGITQSPKYLFRKEGQNVTLSCEQNLNHDAMYWYRQDPGQGLRLIYYSQIVNDFQKGDIAEGYSVSREKKESFPLTVTSAQKNPTAFYLCASSIHVRGVNQPQHFGDGTRLSIL.

This chain joins TRBV29-1 and TRBJ1-2, with a weak D call TRBD1 (6 bases). The CDR3 sequence is 12 residues long. The V gene's germline CDR1 is SQVTM and CDR2 ANQGSEA. Trimming took 7 bases from V and 2 from J, leaving 11 bases between them. DNA for the CDR3: TGCAGCGGTTCAACAGGGAACTATGGCTACACCTTC. Translated: CSGSTGNYGYTF.

This chain connects TRBV7-9 to TRBJ1-4, with 9 bases identical to TRBD1. This CDR3 spans 16 amino acids. V shed 5 bases, J shed 8 bases, and the junction held 12 bases outside the gene matches. Germline V gene lookup returns CDR1 SEHNR and CDR2 FQNEAQ (reference sequence). The DNA of the CDR3 is TGTGCCAGCAGCCCACACCTCAGGGACAGGGAGGAAAAACTGTTTTTT. Encoded protein: CASSPHLRDREEKLFF.

This rearrangement joins TRBV9 to TRBJ2-7, with 12 bases that match TRBD1. The ends lost 0 bases at V and 9 bases at J; junction bases unmatched: 4. CDR1 and CDR2 from the germline V gene are SGDLS and YYNGEE. CDR3 size: 14 residues. This CDR3 is CASSVAGQGARQYF. The CDR3 region has the DNA TGTGCCAGCAGCGTAGCGGGACAGGGGGCGCGGCAGTACTTC.

There are a few counts of this clone. The V call is TRBV15, the J call TRBJ2-1; no firm D call. Germline V CDR1 and CDR2: LNHNV, YYDKDF (reference sequence). This CDR3 comprises 14 residues. Trimming pared 1 base from V and 9 bases from J, leaving 13 bases between. CDR3 amino acids: CATSRATVDGEQFF. In DNA form, the CDR3 reads TGTGCCACCAGCAGAGCAACAGTAGACGGTGAGCAGTTCTTC. The whole variable domain, remainder taken from reference TRBV15 and TRBJ2-1, is DAMVIQNPRYQVTQFGKPVTLSCSQTLNHNVMYWYQQKSSQAPKLLFHYYDKDFNNEADTPDNFQSRRPNTSFCFLDIRSPGLGDTAMYLCATSRATVDGEQFFGPGTRLTVL.

The chain has TRBV4-2 and TRBJ2-7, with 7 bases fitting TRBD2. V shed 4 bases, J shed 7 bases, and the junction held 22 bases outside the gene matches. The CDR3 totals 18 residues. CDR1 LGHNA and CDR2 YNFKEQ come from the germline V gene. The CDR3: CASSPRLAETPRVGEQYF. The CDR3 DNA follows: TGTGCCAGCAGCCCGAGACTAGCAGAGACGCCCCGAGTAGGTGAGCAGTACTTC.

This chain connects TRBV5-1 to TRBJ2-2; 10 positions agree with TRBD1. The CDR3 totals 15 residues. CDR1 SGHRS and CDR2 YFSETQ come from the germline V gene. V lost 2 bases and J lost 6; bases outside the gene matches: 4. The CDR3 here is CASSFRGQGAGELFF. In DNA, the CDR3 is TGCGCCAGCAGCTTTCGTGGACAGGGGGCCGGGGAGCTGTTTTTT. The variable domain in full, with the rest retrieved from reference TRBV5-1 and TRBJ2-2, is KAGVTQTPRYLIKTRGQQVTLSCSPISGHRSVSWYQQTPGQGLQFLFEYFSETQRNKGNFPGRFSGRQFSNSRSEMNVSTLELGDSALYLCASSFRGQGAGELFFGEGSRLTVL.

The rearrangement uses TRBV6-5 and TRBJ1-4, with D unclear. CDR1 and CDR2 from the germline V gene are MNHEY and SVGAGI. This CDR3 is built from 14 residues. The V end lost 5 bases, the J end lost 8 bases, and 15 bases lay between the germline ends. CDR3 nucleotides: TGTGCCAGCAGTCCACGCGGGCCGGGGGAAAAACTGTTTTTT. It encodes CASSPRGPGEKLFF.

This clone was counted only a few times. The genes are TRBV9 and TRBJ2-6, with TRBD1 identical over 7 bases. With V trimmed by 2 bases and J by 1 base, 6 bases remained unmatched. Germline V gene data show CDR1 as SGDLS and CDR2 as YYNGEE. CDR3 length equals 17 residues. The CDR3 nucleotides read TGTGCCAGCAGCGTCGGCAGGGGGAGTTCTGGGGCCAACGTCCTGACTTTC. It translates to CASSVGRGSSGANVLTF.

The V call is TRBV6-5, the J call TRBJ1-2, with 9 bases lining up with TRBD1. Germline V gives CDR1 MNHEY, CDR2 SVGAGI. V lost 0 bases and J lost 3; bases outside the gene matches: 2. There are 15 residues in the CDR3. The chain's CDR3 is CASSYSGTGYYGYTF. For the CDR3, the DNA is TGTGCCAGCAGTTACTCCGGGACAGGGTACTATGGCTACACCTTC.

The table lists this clone with a few counts. The V and J genes are TRBV6-5 and TRBJ2-3; 9 positions match TRBD1. The CDR3 totals 15 residues. V gave up 5 bases and J gave up 6 bases; unmatched junction bases: 9. CDR1 is MNHEY and CDR2 is SVGAGI in the germline V gene. The CDR3 DNA follows: TGTGCCAGCAGTCCAGGACAGGGGATGGGGGATACGCAGTATTTT. It is translated as CASSPGQGMGDTQYF.

This clone showed up just a few times. This sequence joins TRBV5-6 and TRBJ2-7, with D possibly being TRBD1 (5 bases). The CDR3 is 15 amino acids. Germline-derived CDR1 and CDR2 are SGHDT and YYEEEE. Trimming removed 0 bases at V and 1 base at J, with 11 bases between. CDR3 protein: CASSLGPDTSYEQYF. The CDR3 DNA reads as TGTGCCAGCAGCTTGGGGCCGGACACTTCCTACGAGCAGTACTTC.

The gene calls are TRBV10-1 and TRBJ2-5; D is undetermined. Trimming cost V 9 bases and J 2 bases, with 4 bases left between them. This CDR3 has 10 amino acids. Per the germline V gene, CDR1 is WNHNN and CDR2 is SYGVQD (reference sequence). The CDR3 spells CARTQETQYF. The CDR3 nucleotides are TGCGCCAGAACTCAAGAGACCCAGTACTTC.

This chain links TRBV5-1 with TRBJ1-1; maybe TRBD1 (6 bases). Germline lookup yields CDR1 SGHRS and CDR2 YFSETQ. Trimming cost V 5 bases and J 1 base, with 12 bases left between them. This CDR3 spans 14 amino acids. The CDR3 spells CASRWTEENTEAFF. The CDR3 region has the DNA TGCGCCAGCAGATGGACAGAAGAGAACACTGAAGCTTTCTTT.

V usage is TRBV6-5 and J usage is TRBJ2-1, with D possibly TRBD2 on 6 matching bases. Trimming cost V 6 bases and J 3 bases, with 15 bases left between them. This CDR3 contains 15 residues. Germline V gene lookup returns CDR1 MNHEY and CDR2 SVGAGI. The DNA of the CDR3 is TGTGCCAGCAGCCACTCACGGGGGTTCTACAATGAGCAGTTCTTC. This encodes CASSHSRGFYNEQFF.

This clone has more than one count but fewer than ten. The V and J genes are TRBV27 and TRBJ2-3; 8 bases map to TRBD1. The CDR3 is made up of 16 amino acids. Germline V gene data show CDR1 as MNHEY and CDR2 as SMNVEV (reference sequence). Trimming removed 7 bases from V and 3 bases from J; junction bases left unmatched: 12. The CDR3 is CASISFYRGLTDTQYF. The CDR3 DNA reads TGTGCCAGCATTTCCTTCTACAGGGGGTTGACAGATACGCAGTATTTT.

This chain uses TRBV29-1 with TRBJ1-1, with D uncertain. This CDR3 has 15 residues. Germline V gene sequence: CDR1 SQVTM, CDR2 ANQGSEA. Trimming pared 4 bases from V and 0 bases from J, leaving 15 bases between. The CDR3 sequence is CSVAPSTNMNTEAFF. As DNA, the CDR3 is TGCAGCGTTGCGCCCTCGACAAACATGAACACTGAAGCTTTCTTT.

The chain recombines TRBV7-9 with TRBJ2-1; 10 bases agree with TRBD2. The CDR3 consists of 15 residues. Germline CDR1 and CDR2: SEHNR and FQNEAQ (reference sequence). V shed 7 bases and J 7 bases; nucleotides not matched to a gene: 10. CDR3: CASKPSGSGANEQFF. DNA for the CDR3: TGTGCCAGCAAGCCTAGCGGGAGTGGAGCGAATGAGCAGTTCTTC.